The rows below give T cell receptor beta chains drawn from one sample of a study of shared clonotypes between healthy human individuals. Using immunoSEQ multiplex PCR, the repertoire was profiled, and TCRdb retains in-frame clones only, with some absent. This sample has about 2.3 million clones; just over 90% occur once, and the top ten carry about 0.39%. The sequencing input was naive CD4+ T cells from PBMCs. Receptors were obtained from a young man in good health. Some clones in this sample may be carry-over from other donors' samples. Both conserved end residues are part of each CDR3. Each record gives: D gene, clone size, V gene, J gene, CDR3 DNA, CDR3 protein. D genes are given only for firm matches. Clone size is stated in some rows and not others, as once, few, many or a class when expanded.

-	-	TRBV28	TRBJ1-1	TGTGCCAGCAGTTTATCAGGGGTGAACACTGAAGCTTTCTTT	CASSLSGVNTEAFF
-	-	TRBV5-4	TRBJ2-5	TGTGCCAGCAGCTTGGGGTCGGGAGTACAAGAGACCCAGTACTTC	CASSLGSGVQETQYF
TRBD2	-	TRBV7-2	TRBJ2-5	TGTGCCAGCAGCCTTGGACTAGCGGGAGTCCAAGAGACCCAGTACTTC	CASSLGLAGVQETQYF
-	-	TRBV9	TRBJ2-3	TGTGCCAGCAGCGTAGAAGGCCTCACAGATACGCAGTATTTT	CASSVEGLTDTQYF
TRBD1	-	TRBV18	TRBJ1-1	TGTGCCAGCTCACCCGGACAGGGGGCCTGGGGAGGTGAAGCTTTCTTT	CASSPGQGAWGGEAFF
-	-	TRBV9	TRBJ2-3	TGTGCCAGCAGTATCGGACTTCCCCCTAGCACAGATACGCAGTATTTT	CASSIGLPPSTDTQYF
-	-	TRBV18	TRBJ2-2	TGTGCCAGCTCACCAGAAAGAACCGGGGAGCTGTTTTTT	CASSPERTGELFF
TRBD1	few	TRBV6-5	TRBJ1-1	TGTGCCAGCAGCCTAGACAGGGTGAACACTGAAGCTTTCTTT	CASSLDRVNTEAFF
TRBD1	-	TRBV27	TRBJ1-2	TGTGCCAGCGGCAGACAGGGGGTAGACTATGGCTACACCTTC	CASGRQGVDYGYTF
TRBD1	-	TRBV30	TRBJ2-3	TGTGCCTGGAGCAGGGGGCGCACAGATACGCAGTATTTT	CAWSRGRTDTQYF
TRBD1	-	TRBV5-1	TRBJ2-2	TGCGCCAGCAGCTTGCCCGGGACAGGGGGCAACACCGGGGAGCTGTTTTTT	CASSLPGTGGNTGELFF
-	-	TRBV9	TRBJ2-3	TGTGCCAGCAGCGTAGCTACCCGGGGGGCTACGCAGTATTTT	CASSVATRGATQYF
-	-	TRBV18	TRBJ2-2	TGTGCCAGCTCACCGTTTTCCCGGGACCTCCCCACCGGGGAGCTGTTTTTT	CASSPFSRDLPTGELFF
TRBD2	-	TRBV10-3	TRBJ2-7	TGTGCCACCATAGCGGGAGGCTCCTACGAGCAGTACTTC	CATIAGGSYEQYF